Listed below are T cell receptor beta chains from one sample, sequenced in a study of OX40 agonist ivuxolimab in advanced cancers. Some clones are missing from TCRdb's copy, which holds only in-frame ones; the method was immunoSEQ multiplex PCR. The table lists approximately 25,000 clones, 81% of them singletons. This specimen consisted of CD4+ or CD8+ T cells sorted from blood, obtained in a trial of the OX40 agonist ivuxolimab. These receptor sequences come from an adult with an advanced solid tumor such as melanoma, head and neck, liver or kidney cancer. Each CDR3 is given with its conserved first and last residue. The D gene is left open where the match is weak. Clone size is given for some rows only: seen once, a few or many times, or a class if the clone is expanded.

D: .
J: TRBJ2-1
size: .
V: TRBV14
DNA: TGTGCCAGCAGCCAAGGGGCCTATGAGCAGTTCTTC
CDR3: CASSQGAYEQFF

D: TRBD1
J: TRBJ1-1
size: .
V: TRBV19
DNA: TGTGCCAGTAGTATGGGACAGGGGAACACTGAAGCTTTCTTT
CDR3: CASSMGQGNTEAFF

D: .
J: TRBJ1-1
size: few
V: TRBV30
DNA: TGTGCCTGGGGGTCCGCCCGCACTGAAGCTTTCTTT
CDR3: CAWGSARTEAFF

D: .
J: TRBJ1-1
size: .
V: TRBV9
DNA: TGTGCCAGCAGCTTACAGCCCAGGGCAGACACTGAAGCTTTCTTT
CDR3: CASSLQPRADTEAFF

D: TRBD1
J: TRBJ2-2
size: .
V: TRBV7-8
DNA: TGTGCCAGCAGCACGACAGGGGGTGGCACCGGGGAGCTGTTTTTT
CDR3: CASSTTGGGTGELFF

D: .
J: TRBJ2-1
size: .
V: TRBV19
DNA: TGTGCCAGTAGTAGTTTAGCGGAACTTAATGAGCAGTTCTTC
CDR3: CASSSLAELNEQFF

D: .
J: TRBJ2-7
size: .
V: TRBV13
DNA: TGTGCCAGCAGTCAAGGACAGTACTACGAGCAGTACTTC
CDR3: CASSQGQYYEQYF

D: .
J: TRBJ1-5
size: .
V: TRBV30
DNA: TGTGCCTGGACCCTAGGCGGAGGGCCCCAGCATTTT
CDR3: CAWTLGGGPQHF

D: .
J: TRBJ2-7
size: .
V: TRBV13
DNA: TGTGCCAGCAGCTTAGGCCCCAGTTACGAGCAGTACTTC
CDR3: CASSLGPSYEQYF

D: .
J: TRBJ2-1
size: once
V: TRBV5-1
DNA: TGCGCCAGCAGCTTACCCAGGGATATGAGCTCCTACAATGAGCAGTTCTTC
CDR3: CASSLPRDMSSYNEQFF

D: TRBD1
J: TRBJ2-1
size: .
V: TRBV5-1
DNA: TGCGCCAGCAGCTTGCGGCAGGGGGTCTATGAGCAGTTCTTC
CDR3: CASSLRQGVYEQFF